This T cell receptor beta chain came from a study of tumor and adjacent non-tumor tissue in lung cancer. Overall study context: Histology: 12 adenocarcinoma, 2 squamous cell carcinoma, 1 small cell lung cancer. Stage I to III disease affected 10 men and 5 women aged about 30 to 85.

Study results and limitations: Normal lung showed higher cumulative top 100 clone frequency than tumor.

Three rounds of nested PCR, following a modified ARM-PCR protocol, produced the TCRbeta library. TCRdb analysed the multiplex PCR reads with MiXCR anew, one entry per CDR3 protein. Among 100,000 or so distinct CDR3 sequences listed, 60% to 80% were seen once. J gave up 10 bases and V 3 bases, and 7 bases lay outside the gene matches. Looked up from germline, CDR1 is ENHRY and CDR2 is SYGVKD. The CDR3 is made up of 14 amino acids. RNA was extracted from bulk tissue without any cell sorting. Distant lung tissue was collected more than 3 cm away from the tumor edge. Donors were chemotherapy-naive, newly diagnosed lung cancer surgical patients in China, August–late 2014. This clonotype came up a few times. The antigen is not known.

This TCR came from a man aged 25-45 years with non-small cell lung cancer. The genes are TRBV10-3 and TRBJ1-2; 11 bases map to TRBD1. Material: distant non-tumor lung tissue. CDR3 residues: CAISDLGQGEDYTF. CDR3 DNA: TGTGCCATCAGTGACTTGGGACAGGGGGAGGACTACACCTTC.